This TCR beta chain was found in a study of blood T cell repertoires in COVID-19. Study context: Samples representing acute and convalescent COVID-19 were sourced from the United States, Italy and Spain.

The CDR3 has 13 amino acids. After removal of 6 bases from V and 7 bases from J, the junction contained 4 bases not matched to a gene. Authors' analysis steps: By means of reference gene primer amplification, nucleated cell counts were estimated. Only in-frame clones appear in the TCRdb table, and some are missing; sequencing was by immunoSEQ multiplex PCR. That table furnishes V, J and clone size, whereas the DNA furnished D and trimming. This sample has about 140,000 clones; around 80% occur once, and the top ten carry approximately 10%. Sample: peripheral blood. The sequence was collected from a man aged 60 to 75 with active or convalescent COVID-19. The rearrangement uses TRBV12-3 or TRBV12-4 and TRBJ1-5, with 9 bases matching TRBD1. CDR3 DNA sequence: TGTGCCAGCAGCCTGACAGGGGGGCAGCCCCAGCATTTT. It translates to CASSLTGGQPQHF.